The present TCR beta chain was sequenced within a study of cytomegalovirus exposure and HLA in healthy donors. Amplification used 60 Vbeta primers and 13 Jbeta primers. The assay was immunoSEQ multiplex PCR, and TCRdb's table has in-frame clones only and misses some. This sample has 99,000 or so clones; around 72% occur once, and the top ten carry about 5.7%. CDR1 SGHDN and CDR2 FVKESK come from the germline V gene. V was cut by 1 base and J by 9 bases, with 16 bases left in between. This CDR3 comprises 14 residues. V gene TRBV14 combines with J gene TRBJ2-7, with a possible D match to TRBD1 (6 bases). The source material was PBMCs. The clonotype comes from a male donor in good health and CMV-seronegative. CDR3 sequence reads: CASSQVGLAGAQYF. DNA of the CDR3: TGTGCCAGCAGCCAAGTAGGCTTAGCAGGGGCGCAGTACTTC. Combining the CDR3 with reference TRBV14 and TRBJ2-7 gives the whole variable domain EAGVTQFPSHSVIEKGQTVTLRCDPISGHDNLYWYRRVMGKEIKFLLHFVKESKQDESGMPNNRFLAERTGGTYSTLKVQPAELEDSGVYFCASSQVGLAGAQYFGPGTRLTVT.